This TCR beta chain was recorded in a study of CD8 T cells in Susac syndrome. The length of the CDR3 is 14 residues. V gave up 2 bases and J gave up 6 bases; unmatched junction bases: 8. From germline, CDR1 is SGHDT and CDR2 YYEEEE. The patients who served as multiple sclerosis controls were treatment-naive and had stable or active relapsing-remitting disease that fulfilled the revised McDonald criteria. Isolation of CD8+ and CD4+ T cells was performed negatively, whereas enrichment of TEMRA cells was done by FACS. RNA in amounts of about 0.5 to 1 ug was reverse transcribed with random hexamers. MiXCR was run by TCRdb on the immunoSEQ multiplex PCR reads, yielding one entry per CDR3 protein. This sample carries some 130,000 distinct CDR3 sequences, approximately 94% of them seen once, and the ten largest clones take around 0.12%.

This TCR came from a human donor with multiple sclerosis. The rearrangement uses TRBV5-6 and TRBJ2-7; the match to TRBD2 covers 7 bases. Sequenced material: CD4+ T cells from PBMCs. CDR3 DNA sequence: TGTGCCAGCAGCTTAAGCGGGGTTGGGGGCGAGCAGTACTTC. It is translated as CASSLSGVGGEQYF.